The clone carrying this T cell receptor (beta chain) was counted between two and nine times. This sample is drawn from a study of beta chain features in type 1 diabetes. Germline CDR1 SEHNR, CDR2 FQNEAQ (reference sequence). The V and J ends lost 2 bases and 4 bases respectively, with 8 bases between them. CDR3 size: 14 residues. A sort by CD45RO/CCR7/CD25/CD127/CD95/CD27 yielded CD4+ naive, central memory, regulatory and stem cell-like memory cells. Sequenced material consisted of expressed TCRB transcripts (all of the isolated RNA was reverse transcribed). Clones were sequenced by immunoSEQ multiplex PCR, and TCRdb holds only the in-frame ones, with some missing. The sample contains under 350,000 clones, about 8% of which appear only once.

The TCR sequence derives from a woman younger than 30 in good health. Sample: central memory CD4+ T cells from blood. This chain uses TRBV7-9 with TRBJ1-4, with D tentatively TRBD1 (6 bases). CDR3 amino acids: CASSLRGSNEKLFF. The CDR3 DNA sequence: TGTGCCAGCAGCTTAAGGGGGAGTAATGAAAAACTGTTTTTT.